This T cell receptor beta chain comes out of a study of cytomegalovirus exposure and HLA in healthy donors. Overall study findings and caveats: Across donors, presence/absence analyses took sequencing depth to be roughly uniform. In the analysis, some V segments, TRBV6-2 and TRBV6-3 included, were excluded as indistinguishable. Earlier analysis looked at TCR beta V segments, and most were productive about 87% or about 30% of the time.

The PCR was carried out with 60 Vbeta primers and 13 Jbeta primers. Only in-frame clones appear in the TCRdb table, and some are missing; sequencing was by immunoSEQ multiplex PCR. This table holds more than 90,000 clones, around 75% found once. Concerning this clone itself: Its antigen remains unidentified.

CDR1 is MNHNS, CDR2 SASEGT, per germline. The CDR3 is 17 residues long. V lost 1 base and J lost 0; bases outside the gene matches: 8. Source material: PBMCs. This TCR was sampled from a man aged 50 to 59 in good health and CMV-seronegative. This sequence joins TRBV6-1 and TRBJ1-2, with 7 bases aligning to TRBD1. CDR3 loop: CASSEGQGNPANYGYTF. The CDR3 coding sequence is TGTGCCAGCAGTGAAGGACAGGGTAACCCTGCTAACTATGGCTACACCTTC.